The clone carrying this T cell receptor beta chain has a single count. The antigen remains unidentified. Germline trimming cut 5 bases from V and 5 bases from J; bases unmatched to any gene: 10. The CDR3 extends over 15 amino acids. Germline CDR1 LNHDA, CDR2 SQIVND (reference sequence). The sample belongs to a study of cytomegalovirus exposure and HLA in healthy donors. Findings and limits, study-wide: An analysis that came later showed most CMV-associated TCR beta chains appearing HLA-restricted. The authors enumerated over 150 TCR beta chains as linked to cytomegalovirus.

With 60 Vbeta and 13 Jbeta primers, the PCR was carried out. TCRdb's table, derived via immunoSEQ multiplex PCR, lists solely in-frame clones and lacks some. The data contain tens of thousands of clones, around 81% of them singletons. V is TRBV19 and J is TRBJ1-1; TRBD1 aligns across 8 bases. The clonotype comes from a young man in good health and CMV-seronegative. Specimen: PBMCs. The CDR3 DNA follows: TGTGCCAGTAGTGTATTCCAGGGGGCGCCAACTGAAGCTTTCTTT. Its protein is CASSVFQGAPTEAFF.